A selection of T cell receptor beta chains follows, all from one sample in a study of blood T cell repertoires in COVID-19. Measured with immunoSEQ multiplex PCR; TCRdb has only the in-frame clones, and not every one. The repertoire holds 300,000 to 500,000 clones, with around nine tenths as singletons. Source material: PBMCs or T cells enriched from blood (not recorded which). The receptors derive from a young woman with acute COVID-19. CDR3s include the opening cysteine and the closing phenylalanine or tryptophan. Fields, in order: V gene, D gene, J gene, clone size, CDR3 DNA, CDR3 protein. D genes are given only for firm matches. Clone size is not always given. Where it is, it says once, few, many or a class for expanded clones.

>TRBV6-5|NA|TRBJ1-3|NA
TGTGCCAGCAGTTTTCCAGGGGGAAACACCATATATTTT
CASSFPGGNTIYF
>TRBV4-2|NA|TRBJ1-3|few
TGTGCCAGCAGCTCCAGGGGTAACTCTGGAAACACCATATATTTT
CASSSRGNSGNTIYF
>TRBV30|TRBD2|TRBJ2-5|NA
TGTGCCTGGAGTAGCGGGGGGAAAGAGACCCAGTACTTC
CAWSSGGKETQYF
>TRBV15|NA|TRBJ1-1|NA
TGTGCCACCAGCAGACCCCTCAAACTTGGGGAGCTAAACACTGAAGCTTTCTTT
CATSRPLKLGELNTEAFF
>TRBV3-1/TRBV3-2|NA|TRBJ1-6|NA
TGTGCCAGCAGCCAAGACCCCGGGACCTATAATTCACCCCTCCACTTT
CASSQDPGTYNSPLHF
>TRBV5-1|TRBD2|TRBJ2-7|NA
TGCGCCAGCAGCAAGGGCGCGGGGGGTCTTATCCCCTACGAGCAGTACTTC
CASSKGAGGLIPYEQYF
>TRBV24-1|TRBD2|TRBJ2-1|NA
TGTGCCACCAGTGGTGAGGGGTTAGCGGGCAGCTACAATGAGCAGTTCTTC
CATSGEGLAGSYNEQFF
>TRBV12-3/TRBV12-4|NA|TRBJ1-1|once
TGTGCCAGCAGTTTAGGCAGTAACACTGAAGCTTTCTTT
CASSLGSNTEAFF
>TRBV5-1|TRBD1|TRBJ1-2|NA
TGCGCCAGCAGCGCCCAGGGCGAAAGTAGGACAGGACTACTCTATGGCTACACCTTC
CASSAQGESRTGLLYGYTF
>TRBV3-1/TRBV3-2|TRBD1|TRBJ1-6|NA
TGTGCCAGCAGCTCCCGGGACAGGGTTTCACCCCTCCACTTT
CASSSRDRVSPLHF
>TRBV6-5|TRBD2|TRBJ2-4|NA
TGTGCCAGCACTCCTCCTGGGCTAGCGGGGGTTATTCAGTACTTC
CASTPPGLAGVIQYF
>TRBV5-6|NA|TRBJ2-7|NA
TGTGCCAGCACCTACCTTGTTGGGACATCCTACGAGCAGTACTTC
CASTYLVGTSYEQYF
>TRBV28|NA|TRBJ1-1|NA
TGTGCCAGCAGTCTCCGGGTGTACACTGAAGCTTTCTTT
CASSLRVYTEAFF
>TRBV7-3|TRBD2|TRBJ2-1|NA
TGTGCCAGCAGCTCTAGCGGGGGCTCCTACAATGAGCAGTTCTTC
CASSSSGGSYNEQFF
>TRBV29-1|NA|TRBJ2-3|NA
TGCAGCGTTACCAAGGGCCCTCGGGGAGATACGCAGTATTTT
CSVTKGPRGDTQYF
>TRBV5-1|NA|TRBJ1-2|NA
TGCGCCAGCAGCTTGGCTGGTAGAGACTTCTATGGCTACACCTTC
CASSLAGRDFYGYTF
>TRBV27|NA|TRBJ1-5|NA
TGTGCCAGCAGTTTACTCCAGGGCCGGCCCCAGCATTTT
CASSLLQGRPQHF
>TRBV30|TRBD1|TRBJ1-3|NA
TGTGCCTGGGACGGGACAGGGAGAAACACCATATATTTT
CAWDGTGRNTIYF
>TRBV6-5|TRBD1|TRBJ1-1|NA
TGTGCCAGCAGTTACTCGGGCGTCAGGGGGCCCACTGAAGCTTTCTTT
CASSYSGVRGPTEAFF
>TRBV9|NA|TRBJ1-2|NA
TGTGCCAGCAGCCCCGAGGTGGCAGCTCGTAGCTATGGCTACACCTTC
CASSPEVAARSYGYTF
>TRBV7-8|NA|TRBJ1-1|NA
TGTGCCAGCAGCATCAACAGGGTACGGAACACTGAAGCTTTCTTT
CASSINRVRNTEAFF
>TRBV4-3|NA|TRBJ2-7|once
TGCGCCAGCCAAGAACAGAACTCCTACGAGCAGTACTTC
CASQEQNSYEQYF
>TRBV20-1|NA|TRBJ2-7|NA
TGCAGTGCTAGTGCCTCCTCCTACGAGCAGTACTTC
CSASASSYEQYF
>TRBV4-1|TRBD2|TRBJ2-2|NA
TGCGCCAGCAGCCAAGATCTCATCCTGGGCGGGGGTCGCACCGGGGAGCTGTTTTTT
CASSQDLILGGGRTGELFF
>TRBV29-1|NA|TRBJ2-3|NA
TGCAGCGTTCACAAGGACAGAGAGACAGATACGCAGTATTTT
CSVHKDRETDTQYF
>TRBV7-6|TRBD1|TRBJ1-4|few
TGTGCCAGCAGCCCCTCTAGTCCGGGACAGGTCTATGAAAAACTGTTTTTT
CASSPSSPGQVYEKLFF
>TRBV11-3|TRBD2|TRBJ2-1|once
TGTGCCAGCAGCCTCCGGACTAGCGGGGGGCCCAACAATGAGCAGTTCTTC
CASSLRTSGGPNNEQFF
>TRBV28|TRBD1|TRBJ2-1|NA
TGTGCCAGCAGTCCATCGACAGGGAAGGGCTACAATGAGCAGTTCTTC
CASSPSTGKGYNEQFF
>TRBV27|NA|TRBJ1-2|NA
TGTGCCAGCAGTAATGAGTCACAGTACTATGGCTACACCTTC
CASSNESQYYGYTF
>TRBV6-5|TRBD1|TRBJ1-5|NA
TGTGCCAGCAGTTACCGGGACAGAGATCAGCCCCAGCATTTT
CASSYRDRDQPQHF
>TRBV2|NA|TRBJ1-4|NA
TGTGCCAGCAGAGTGTTGCCGGGGGACAATGAAAAACTGTTTTTT
CASRVLPGDNEKLFF
>TRBV19|NA|TRBJ2-6|once
TGTGCCAGTAGTATAGCCACAGGGCTCTCTGGGGCCAACGTCCTGACTTTC
CASSIATGLSGANVLTF
>TRBV23-1|NA|TRBJ2-5|NA
TGCGCCAGCAGTCACACGGGACACCTTCAAGAGACCCAGTACTTC
CASSHTGHLQETQYF
>TRBV6-6|TRBD1|TRBJ2-7|NA
TGTGCCAGCATGTACGGGACAGGAGGTTCCTACGAGCAGTACTTC
CASMYGTGGSYEQYF
>TRBV27|NA|TRBJ1-6|NA
TGTGCCAGCAGTTTAAGGGGGAGCTCCTATAATTCACCCCTCCACTTT
CASSLRGSSYNSPLHF
>TRBV12-3/TRBV12-4|NA|TRBJ1-2|once
TGTGCCAGCCAACAGTGGGCTAACTATGGCTACACCTTC
CASQQWANYGYTF
>TRBV5-8|NA|TRBJ1-5|NA
TGTGCCAGCAGCTTGGTTGGACTGCCCCAGCATTTT
CASSLVGLPQHF
>TRBV30|TRBD1|TRBJ1-6|NA
TGTGCCTGGACAGGGGGAGTGTCCTATAATTCACCCCTCCACTTT
CAWTGGVSYNSPLHF
>TRBV14|NA|TRBJ1-1|NA
TGTGCCAGCAGCCCAGCGGGCACTGAAGCTTTCTTT
CASSPAGTEAFF
>TRBV6-5|TRBD1|TRBJ1-5|NA
TGTGCCAGCACCTTATGGACAGGGAGTAATCAGCCCCAGCATTTT
CASTLWTGSNQPQHF
>TRBV5-3|TRBD1|TRBJ1-5|NA
TGTGCCAGAAGCTTCGGACAGGGGGCTGGCGACAATCAGCCCCAGCATTTT
CARSFGQGAGDNQPQHF
>TRBV4-1|NA|TRBJ1-6|NA
TGCGCCAGCAGCCAAGAGGTACCCAGCTCCTATAATTCACCCCTCCACTTT
CASSQEVPSSYNSPLHF
>TRBV27|NA|TRBJ1-6|NA
TGTGCCAGCAGCCCCCGGGGGGGCGCGAATCTTTCACCCCTCCACTTT
CASSPRGGANLSPLHF
>TRBV11-2|NA|TRBJ1-5|NA
TGTGCCAGCAGCGAAGGGACAACAAACAATCAGCCCCAGCATTTT
CASSEGTTNNQPQHF